The present TCR beta chain was sequenced within a study of CD8 T cells in Susac syndrome. Broader study findings: It was acknowledged in the study that its TCR sequencing and HLA analysis involved a relatively small number of individuals.

The recently defined diagnostic criteria for definite or probable disease were met by the Susac syndrome patients. Germline V CDR1 and CDR2: LGHNA, YNFKEQ. The V and J ends lost 0 bases and 3 bases, in that order; junction bases with no gene match: 7. This CDR3 is built from 16 residues. To note about this clonotype: Its antigen is undetermined.

With random hexamers, reverse transcription was performed on roughly 0.45 to 1 ug of RNA. The amplification used immunoSEQ multiplex PCR on TCR beta CDR3; it spanned 54 Vbeta and 13 Jbeta. Each CDR3 protein gets one entry after TCRdb re-called the immunoSEQ multiplex PCR reads with MiXCR. In the table there are 75,000 to 100,000 distinct CDR3 sequences, 95% of which are singletons. The sequence was obtained from a human donor with Susac syndrome. Material for sequencing was CD8+ T cells from PBMCs. The rearrangement joins TRBV4-2 to TRBJ2-7, with 8 bases lining up with TRBD2. CDR3 in amino acids: CASSQDFGSGSYEQYF. CDR3 bases: TGTGCCAGCAGCCAAGATTTTGGGAGCGGGAGCTACGAGCAGTACTTC.